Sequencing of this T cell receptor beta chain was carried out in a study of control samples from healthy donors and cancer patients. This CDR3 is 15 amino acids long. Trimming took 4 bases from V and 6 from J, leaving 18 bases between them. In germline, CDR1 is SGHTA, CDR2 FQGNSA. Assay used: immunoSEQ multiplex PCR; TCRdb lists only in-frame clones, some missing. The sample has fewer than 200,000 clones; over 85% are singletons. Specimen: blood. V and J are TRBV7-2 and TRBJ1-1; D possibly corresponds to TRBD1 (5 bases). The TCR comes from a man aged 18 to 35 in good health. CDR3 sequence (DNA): TGTGCCAGCAGCTCCCGGGACGGGCCTCGGGCTGAAGCTTTCTTT. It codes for CASSSRDGPRAEAFF.